The 31 T cell receptor beta chains below were found in one sample sequenced in a study of blood T cell repertoires in COVID-19. Here immunoSEQ multiplex PCR was the method, and the copy in TCRdb shows in-frame clones only, minus some. The top ten hold 20% of the sample, which has around 130,000 clones, approximately 77% seen once. What was sequenced was peripheral blood. The source is a man of 80 years or more with acute or convalescent COVID-19.

The CDR3 here is CASSKATSGGDNEQFF. The CDR3 region has the DNA TGTGCCAGCAGCAAAGCGACTAGCGGGGGGGACAATGAGCAGTTCTTC. V gene TRBV21-1 combines with J gene TRBJ2-1; the table assigns TRBD2, which was not confirmed against the DNA. TRBV21-1 is assigned pseudogene status. The CDR3 is 16 amino acids.

The rearrangement uses TRBV3-1 (or the pseudogene TRBV3-2) and TRBJ1-3, with TRBD1 as a possible D gene (6 bases). The CDR3 is made up of 15 amino acids. In germline, CDR1 is LGHDT, CDR2 YNNKEL (reference sequence). Trimming removed 4 bases from V and 4 bases from J, with 14 bases in between. DNA for the CDR3: TGTGCCAGCAGCCCAACAGGGACGGTGGGAAACACCATATATTTT. As protein: CASSPTGTVGNTIYF.

The J gene is TRBJ1-1, the V gene TRBV3-1 (or the pseudogene TRBV3-2), with 12 bases that match TRBD1. The CDR3 is 16 amino acids. Germline lookup yields CDR1 LGHDT and CDR2 YNNKEL (reference sequence). J lost 4 bases, V lost 2 bases, and 5 bases had no gene match. The DNA for the CDR3 is TGTGCCAGCAGCCAAACGGGACAGGGGGCGCGCACTGAAGCTTTCTTT. It codes for CASSQTGQGARTEAFF.

This clone was picked up a small number of times. The genes are TRBV10-3 and TRBJ1-1; unclear D gene. V dropped 2 bases and J dropped 4 bases, with 8 bases sitting between them. The CDR3 contains 13 residues. Germline assignment: CDR1 ENHRY and CDR2 SYGVKD. CDR3 residues: CAISETGFTEAFF. The CDR3 DNA sequence: TGTGCCATCAGTGAGACGGGGTTCACTGAAGCTTTCTTT.

The chain uses TRBV2 and TRBJ1-5; maybe TRBD1 (5 bases). The length of the CDR3 is 14 residues. The germline V gene encodes CDR1 SNHLY and CDR2 FYNNEI. Trimming cost V 3 bases and J 4 bases, with 10 bases left between them. The CDR3 nucleotides are TGTGCCAGCAGTGATGCAGGGAGGAATCAGCCCCAGCATTTT. The encoded protein is CASSDAGRNQPQHF.

The V and J genes are TRBV6-1 and TRBJ1-2; tentatively, D is TRBD1 (5 bases). Germline V gives CDR1 MNHNS, CDR2 SASEGT. This CDR3 region has 14 residues. The ends were cut back, 0 bases at V and 5 bases at J, with 10 bases in the middle. In DNA form, the CDR3 reads TGTGCCAGCAGTGAAGCGGGGCGGCAATATGGCTACACCTTC. It is translated as CASSEAGRQYGYTF.

This chain joins TRBV18 and TRBJ2-2, with D tentatively TRBD1 (6 bases). CDR3 length equals 16 residues. CDR1 is KGHSH and CDR2 is LQKENI in the germline V gene. V shed 2 bases and J shed 8 bases, with 18 bases lying between them. CDR3 coding DNA: TGTGCCAGCTCACCAACAGGGAGAGGAGCCTCAGGGGAGCTGTTTTTT. Translating it yields CASSPTGRGASGELFF.

The chain couples TRBV19 to TRBJ2-3; D is ambiguous. The CDR3 has 13 residues. Germline lookup yields CDR1 LNHDA and CDR2 SQIVND (reference sequence). V lost 2 bases to trimming and J lost 3 bases, with 6 bases between them. The CDR3: CASSISRTDTQYF. The DNA for the CDR3 is TGTGCCAGTAGTATATCGAGGACAGATACGCAGTATTTT.

The V and J genes are TRBV7-2 and TRBJ2-5, with 9 nucleotides matching TRBD1. The CDR3 length is 15 residues. The trim removed 1 base at V and 5 bases at J, leaving 5 bases unmatched. Germline CDR1 and CDR2: SGHTA and FQGNSA. This chain's CDR3 is CASSLVGTGYETQYF. Written as DNA, the CDR3 is TGTGCCAGCAGCTTAGTGGGGACAGGGTACGAGACCCAGTACTTC.

This clone was counted a few times. This chain links TRBV19 with TRBJ2-2, with TRBD2 as a possible D gene (5 bases). This CDR3 has 14 residues. Between the trimmed V and J ends, which lost 6 bases and 5 bases, there was a span of 13 bases. Germline V lookup: CDR1 LNHDA, CDR2 SQIVND (reference sequence). This chain's CDR3 is CASRRGKGTGELFF. The CDR3, as DNA: TGTGCCAGTAGAAGAGGGAAGGGAACCGGGGAGCTGTTTTTT.

In nucleotides, the CDR3 is TGCGCCAGCAGCCAACGGTCGGCGGGGGACCTAAGAAACATTCAGTACTTC. Translation: CASSQRSAGDLRNIQYF. The chain uses TRBV4-1 and TRBJ2-4, with 7 bases fitting TRBD2. CDR1 MGHRA and CDR2 YSYEKL come from the germline V gene. The ends lost 2 bases at V and 6 bases at J; junction bases unmatched: 13. The CDR3 totals 17 residues.

This clone was observed a single time. V gene TRBV11-3 combines with J gene TRBJ2-1; D ambiguous. Trimming stripped 5 bases from V and 0 bases from J, with 11 bases between. The CDR3 runs to 15 residues. The V gene's germline CDR1 is SGHNT and CDR2 YENEEA. The CDR3 nucleotides are TGTGCCAGCAGCCCACAACAAAGCTCCTACAATGAGCAGTTCTTC. Its protein product is CASSPQQSSYNEQFF.

This chain links TRBV5-1 with TRBJ1-1; D remains unclear. The CDR3 runs 12 residues. From germline, CDR1 is SGHRS and CDR2 YFSETQ. V shed 2 bases and J shed 5 bases, with 7 bases lying between them. DNA for the CDR3: TGCGCCAGCAGCTTCTCGGGAACTGAAGCTTTCTTT. Residues: CASSFSGTEAFF.

The chain couples TRBV19 to TRBJ2-5; the match to TRBD2 covers 8 bases. V gave up 3 bases and J gave up 4 bases; unmatched junction bases: 4. The CDR3 contains 14 residues. CDR1 is LNHDA, CDR2 SQIVND, per germline (reference sequence). The CDR3 DNA follows: TGTGCCAGTAGTATGGGGGGACTAGGAGAGACCCAGTACTTC. It is translated as CASSMGGLGETQYF.

The chain uses TRBV3-1 (or the pseudogene TRBV3-2) and TRBJ2-3; D gene uncertain. Germline V gene data show CDR1 as LGHDT and CDR2 as YNNKEL (reference sequence). V was shortened by 1 base and J by 0 bases, with 11 bases between the two germline ends. This CDR3 is built from 16 residues. CDR3 residues: CASSQAVRPSTDTQYF. Here the CDR3 DNA reads TGTGCCAGCAGCCAAGCCGTCAGGCCTAGCACAGATACGCAGTATTTT.

With respect to this clone: At one boundary the junction diverges from the germline segment, which might be a read error. J is TRBJ2-7 and V is TRBV5-8; 7 nucleotides align to TRBD2. CDR3 length equals 14 residues. Germline V gene lookup returns CDR1 SGHTS and CDR2 YDEGEE. CDR3: CASSLGEGSNEQYF. Here the CDR3 DNA reads TGTGCCAGCAGCTTGGGGGAGGGCTCCAACGAGCAGTACTTC.

This clone occurred many times. The chain joins TRBV5-1 to TRBJ2-5; TRBD1 aligns across 7 bases. The CDR3 is 15 residues long. Germline CDR1 reads SGHRS; CDR2 reads YFSETQ. After removal of 4 bases from V and 1 base from J, the junction contained 7 bases not matched to a gene. CDR3 DNA: TGCGCCAGCAGCCCCTCGGGACAGCTCCAAGAGACCCAGTACTTC. It encodes CASSPSGQLQETQYF.

The chain employs TRBV3-1 (or the pseudogene TRBV3-2) and TRBJ1-3; D remains ambiguous. Per germline, CDR1 LGHDT and CDR2 YNNKEL (reference sequence). This CDR3 has 14 residues. V was pared by 7 bases and J by 0 bases, with 10 bases between. In DNA form, the CDR3 reads TGTGCCAGCAAGAACCAAGCCTCTGGAAACACCATATATTTT. Its translation is CASKNQASGNTIYF.

The J gene is TRBJ1-2, the V gene TRBV25-1; D might be TRBD1 (5 bases). The CDR3 totals 13 residues. Germline CDR1 MGHDK, CDR2 SYGVNS. V lost 5 bases to trimming and J lost 4 bases, with 11 bases between them. The CDR3, as DNA: TGTGCCAGCAGTCTTGACAGAGGCTATGGCTACACCTTC. This gives the protein CASSLDRGYGYTF.

This clone was seen at least ten times. The chain is built from TRBV27 and TRBJ1-2; weak D call: TRBD1 (6 bases). The V gene lost 2 bases and the J gene lost 5 bases, with 18 bases spanning the gap. The CDR3 length is 16 residues. Germline V gives CDR1 MNHEY, CDR2 SMNVEV (reference sequence). The CDR3 protein is CASSLRGQGGAYGYTF. The CDR3, as DNA: TGTGCCAGCAGTTTACGGGGGCAGGGAGGGGCATATGGCTACACCTTC.

This clone was counted only a few times. The chain employs TRBV19 and TRBJ1-2, with 7 positions matching TRBD1. V lost 5 bases, J lost 6 bases, and 15 bases stayed unmatched. The CDR3 covers 16 residues. Germline V lookup: CDR1 LNHDA, CDR2 SQIVND (reference sequence). Here the CDR3 reads CASSSTYTGAWHGYTF. CDR3 sequence (DNA): TGTGCCAGTAGTTCCACTTATACAGGGGCTTGGCATGGCTACACCTTC.

V gene TRBV7-9 combines with J gene TRBJ2-1, with a weak D call TRBD1 (5 bases). Trimming left V 1 base short and J 6 bases short, with 13 bases between. The CDR3 length is 15 residues. Germline CDR1 is SEHNR and CDR2 is FQNEAQ (reference sequence). DNA of the CDR3: TGTGCCAGCAGCTTAGGGGGTGGGGCTCTCAATGAGCAGTTCTTC. Its translation is CASSLGGGALNEQFF.

V is TRBV4-3 and J is TRBJ2-3; a possible D gene is TRBD2 (7 bases). Germline V gene data show CDR1 as LGHNA and CDR2 as YSLEER. The CDR3 consists of 16 residues. V lost 0 bases and J lost 3, with 13 bases in between. The CDR3 DNA is TGCGCCAGCAGCCAAGAGGGGGCCGGGGGGACAGATACGCAGTATTTT. Encoded protein: CASSQEGAGGTDTQYF.

This clone was detected once. The chain recombines TRBV5-6 with TRBJ1-2, with TRBD1 identical over 9 bases. Germline CDR1 is SGHDT and CDR2 is YYEEEE. The CDR3 runs 16 residues. Unmatched junction bases numbered 14, after V lost 4 bases and J lost 7 bases. Here the CDR3 reads CASSLNLQGARIGYTF. CDR3 nucleotide sequence: TGTGCCAGCAGCCTCAACTTACAGGGGGCGCGAATTGGCTACACCTTC. The full variable domain, rest sourced from reference TRBV5-6 and TRBJ1-2, is DAGVTQSPTHLIKTRGQQVTLRCSPKSGHDTVSWYQQALGQGPQFIFQYYEEEERQRGNFPDRFSGHQFPNYSSELNVNALLLGDSALYLCASSLNLQGARIGYTFGSGTRLTVV.

The chain uses TRBV7-6 and TRBJ1-5; a possible D gene is TRBD1 (6 bases). Deletions cut 1 base from V and 2 bases from J, with 15 bases between. Germline V gene data show CDR1 as SGHVS and CDR2 as FNYEAQ. The CDR3 is 17 residues long. The chain's CDR3 is CASSLGFRGLGNQPQHF. CDR3 DNA sequence: TGTGCCAGCAGCTTAGGATTTAGGGGGTTGGGCAATCAGCCCCAGCATTTT.

V gene TRBV2 combines with J gene TRBJ2-1, with 7 bases lining up with TRBD2. Germline assignment: CDR1 SNHLY and CDR2 FYNNEI. This CDR3 has 13 residues. V lost 2 bases to trimming and J lost 10 bases; unmatched junction nucleotides: 5. The CDR3 protein is CASSEFERGEQFF. CDR3 nucleotides: TGTGCCAGCAGTGAATTCGAGCGGGGCGAGCAGTTCTTC.

This clone has a handful of counts. This chain links TRBV29-1 with TRBJ2-1; 16 bases are shared with TRBD2. The germline V gene encodes CDR1 SQVTM and CDR2 ANQGSEA. The CDR3 contains 15 residues. V was pared by 6 bases and J by 9 bases, with 8 bases of the junction left unmatched. The CDR3 nucleotides read TGCAGCGTCCCGGGACTAGCGGGGGGGCTGGGTGAGCAGTTCTTC. It specifies CSVPGLAGGLGEQFF.

This clone was counted a few times. This sequence joins TRBV21-1 and TRBJ1-2; the table assigns TRBD1, which was not confirmed against the DNA. TRBV21-1 is designated a pseudogene. The CDR3 length is 16 residues. CDR3 loop: CASRRDREGSTYGYTF. The CDR3 DNA reads as TGTGCCAGCAGACGGGACAGGGAGGGCTCAACCTATGGCTACACCTTC.

The chain has TRBV18 and TRBJ1-2; TRBD1 might be the D (5 bases). Germline lookup yields CDR1 KGHSH and CDR2 LQKENI. This CDR3 contains 15 residues. Trimming left V 4 bases short and J 0 bases short, with 12 bases between. The chain's CDR3 is CASSRQTLANYGYTF. CDR3 nucleotides: TGTGCCAGCTCACGACAGACCCTTGCTAACTATGGCTACACCTTC.

This chain links TRBV7-2 with TRBJ2-7; 8 bases align to TRBD1. This CDR3 region has 14 residues. The germline gives CDR1 SGHTA, CDR2 FQGNSA. J was trimmed by 4 bases and V by 4 bases; bases with no gene match: 6. The CDR3 reads CASSYKTGEYEQYF. CDR3 DNA sequence: TGTGCCAGCAGCTATAAGACAGGGGAGTACGAGCAGTACTTC.

The chain joins TRBV15 to TRBJ2-1; TRBD2 aligns across 13 bases. The V gene end was trimmed by 7 bases and the J gene end by 10 bases; junction bases not matched to a gene: 10. The germline CDR1 and CDR2 sequences are LNHNV and YYDKDF (reference sequence). The CDR3 is 15 residues long. The CDR3 region is CATTPTSGGAEEQFF. DNA for the CDR3: TGTGCCACCACACCTACTAGCGGGGGGGCTGAGGAGCAGTTCTTC. Full variable domain (missing parts from reference TRBV15 and TRBJ2-1): DAMVIQNPRYQVTQFGKPVTLSCSQTLNHNVMYWYQQKSSQAPKLLFHYYDKDFNNEADTPDNFQSRRPNTSFCFLDIRSPGLGDTAMYLCATTPTSGGAEEQFFGPGTRLTVL.